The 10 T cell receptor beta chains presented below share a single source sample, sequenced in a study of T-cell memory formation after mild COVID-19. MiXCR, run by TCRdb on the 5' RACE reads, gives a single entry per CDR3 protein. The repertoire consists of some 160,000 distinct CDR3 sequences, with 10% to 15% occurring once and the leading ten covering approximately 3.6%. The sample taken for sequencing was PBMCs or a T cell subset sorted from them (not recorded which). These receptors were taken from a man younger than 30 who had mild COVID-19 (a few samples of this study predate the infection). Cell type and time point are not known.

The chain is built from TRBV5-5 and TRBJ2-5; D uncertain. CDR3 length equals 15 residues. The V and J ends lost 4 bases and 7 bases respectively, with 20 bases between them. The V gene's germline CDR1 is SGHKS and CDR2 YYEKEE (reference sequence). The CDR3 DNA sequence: TGTGCCAGCAGCCAACGACCGGGCCTGATACTGACCCAGTACTTC. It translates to CASSQRPGLILTQYF.

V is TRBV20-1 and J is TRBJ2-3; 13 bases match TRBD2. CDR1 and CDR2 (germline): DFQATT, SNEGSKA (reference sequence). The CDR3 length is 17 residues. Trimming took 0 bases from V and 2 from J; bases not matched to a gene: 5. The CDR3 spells CSARELAGGPVTDTQYF. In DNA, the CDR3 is TGCAGTGCTAGAGAACTAGCGGGGGGGCCGGTCACAGATACGCAGTATTTT.

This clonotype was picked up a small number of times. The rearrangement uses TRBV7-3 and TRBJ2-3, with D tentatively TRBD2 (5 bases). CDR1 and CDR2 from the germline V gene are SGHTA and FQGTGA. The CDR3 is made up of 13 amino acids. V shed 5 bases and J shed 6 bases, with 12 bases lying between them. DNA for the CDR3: TGTGCCAGCAGCACGTTTTCGGGGGATACGCAGTATTTT. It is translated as CASSTFSGDTQYF.

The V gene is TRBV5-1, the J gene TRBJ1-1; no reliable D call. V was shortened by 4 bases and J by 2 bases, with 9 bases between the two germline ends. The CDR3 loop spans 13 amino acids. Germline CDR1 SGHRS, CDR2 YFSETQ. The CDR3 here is CASSEGYNTEAFF. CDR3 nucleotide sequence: TGCGCCAGCAGCGAGGGATATAACACTGAAGCTTTCTTT.

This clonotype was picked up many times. DNA for the CDR3: TGTGCTAGTGGTCCCCGGAGGTACACTGAAGCTTTCTTT. Protein sequence: CASGPRRYTEAFF. The chain joins TRBV12-5 to TRBJ1-1; D is ambiguous. The germline CDR1 and CDR2 sequences are LGHNT and FRNRAP. The CDR3 extends over 13 amino acids. Trimming pared 5 bases from V and 3 bases from J, leaving 10 bases between.

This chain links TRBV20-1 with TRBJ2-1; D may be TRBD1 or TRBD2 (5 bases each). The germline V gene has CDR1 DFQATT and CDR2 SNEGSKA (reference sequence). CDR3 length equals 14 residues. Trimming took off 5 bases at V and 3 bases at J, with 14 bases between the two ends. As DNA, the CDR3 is TGCAGTGCTTTTGGGGGAACATACTACAATGAGCAGTTCTTC. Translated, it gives CSAFGGTYYNEQFF.

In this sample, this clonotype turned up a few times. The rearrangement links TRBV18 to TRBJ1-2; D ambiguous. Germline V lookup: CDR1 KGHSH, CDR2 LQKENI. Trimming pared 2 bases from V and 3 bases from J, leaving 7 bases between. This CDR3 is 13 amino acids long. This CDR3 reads CASSPKTDYGYTF. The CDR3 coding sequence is TGTGCCAGCTCACCAAAAACCGACTATGGCTACACCTTC. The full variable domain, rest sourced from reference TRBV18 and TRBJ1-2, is NAGVMQNPRHLVRRRGQEARLRCSPMKGHSHVYWYRQLPEEGLKFMVYLQKENIIDESGMPKERFSAEFPKEGPSILRIQQVVRGDSAAYFCASSPKTDYGYTFGSGTRLTVV.

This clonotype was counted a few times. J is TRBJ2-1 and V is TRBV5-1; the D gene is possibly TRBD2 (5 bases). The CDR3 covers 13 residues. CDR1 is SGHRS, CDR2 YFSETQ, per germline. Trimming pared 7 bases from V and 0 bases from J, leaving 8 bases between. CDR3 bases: TGCGCCAGCGCAGAGGGCTCCTACAATGAGCAGTTCTTC. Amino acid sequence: CASAEGSYNEQFF.

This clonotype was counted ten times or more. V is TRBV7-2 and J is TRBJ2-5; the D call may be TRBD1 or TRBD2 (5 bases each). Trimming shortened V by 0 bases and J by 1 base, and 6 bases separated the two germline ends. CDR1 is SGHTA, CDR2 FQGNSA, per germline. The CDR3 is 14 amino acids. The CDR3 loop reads CASSLAGTQETQYF. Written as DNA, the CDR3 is TGTGCCAGCAGCTTAGCTGGGACCCAAGAGACCCAGTACTTC.

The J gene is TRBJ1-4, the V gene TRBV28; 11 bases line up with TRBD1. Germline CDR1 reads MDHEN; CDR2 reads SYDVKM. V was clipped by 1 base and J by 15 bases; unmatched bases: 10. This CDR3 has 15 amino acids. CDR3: CASSLSGTGGKGVFF. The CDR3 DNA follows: TGTGCCAGCAGTTTATCCGGGACAGGGGGAAAAGGGGTGTTTTTT.